Shown below are 21 T cell receptor beta chains from a single sample sequenced in a study of vaccination and CD4 T cells after COVID-19. For these receptors, no antigen is known. The Oncomine TCR Beta short-read assay was applied to DNA of cultured CD4+ T cells. One entry per CDR3 protein, called by TCRdb with MiXCR from the PCR reads. The sample shows about 20,000 distinct CDR3 sequences, around 50% of them seen only once. Indicated treatment: roughly 11-day PBMC culture with coronavirus spike peptide pools or control peptides (ViraFEST assay). The sequenced sample was CD4+ T cells from blood, cultured in vitro. All receptors derive from a human donor who had recovered from COVID-19.

This clonotype was found once. The V gene is TRBV7-9, the J gene TRBJ2-3; a weak D match, TRBD2 (5 bases). V lost 3 bases and J lost 0, with 10 bases in between. Germline assignment: CDR1 SEHNR and CDR2 FQNEAQ (reference sequence). The CDR3 length is 15 residues. CDR3 protein: CASSLGEVSTDTQYF. Here the CDR3 DNA reads TGTGCCAGCAGCTTGGGAGAAGTTAGCACAGATACGCAGTATTTT.

The chain recombines TRBV10-3 with TRBJ2-3, with TRBD2 identical over 12 bases. Looked up from germline, CDR1 is ENHRY and CDR2 is SYGVKD. The ends lost 4 bases at V and 2 bases at J; junction bases unmatched: 1. The CDR3 is made up of 15 amino acids. The CDR3 spells CAISGTSGATDTQYF. The CDR3, as DNA: TGTGCCATCAGTGGGACTAGCGGGGCCACAGATACGCAGTATTTT.

This clonotype came up a few times. The chain links TRBV2 to TRBJ2-2; 8 bases agree with TRBD1. The V and J ends lost 5 bases and 5 bases, in that order; junction bases with no gene match: 4. The CDR3 is made up of 14 amino acids. Germline loops: CDR1 SNHLY, CDR2 FYNNEI. In DNA, the CDR3 is TGTGCCAGCAGTTGGGACAGGCGGACCGGGGAGCTGTTTTTT. It translates to CASSWDRRTGELFF.

This clonotype appeared once. The chain links TRBV28 to TRBJ1-5, with D possibly TRBD1 on 5 matching bases. Germline V gene data show CDR1 as MDHEN and CDR2 as SYDVKM. CDR3 length: 17 residues. Trimming pared 6 bases from V and 0 bases from J, leaving 18 bases between. The CDR3 nucleotides are TGTGCCAGCAGAGTATCCGGGACGGTACTTAGCAATCAGCCCCAGCATTTT. Protein product: CASRVSGTVLSNQPQHF.

This clonotype turned up a few times. The CDR3 protein is CASSLSRQETQYF. The CDR3 DNA reads TGTGCCAGCAGCCTAAGCCGACAAGAGACCCAGTACTTC. The chain uses TRBV7-7 and TRBJ2-5; D gene ambiguous. The germline CDR1 and CDR2 sequences are SSHAT and FNYEAQ (reference sequence). Trimming took 5 bases from V and 2 from J, leaving 9 bases between them. The CDR3 contains 13 residues.

This clonotype was picked up a small number of times. This chain connects TRBV6-1 to TRBJ1-6; TRBD1 matches 8 bases. V shed 6 bases, J shed 7 bases, and the junction held 8 bases outside the gene matches. The V gene's germline CDR1 is MNHNS and CDR2 SASEGT. This CDR3 has 15 amino acids. The CDR3 DNA follows: TGTGCCAGCAGCCGGACAGGGAGGGTCAATTCACCCCTCCACTTT. Its protein is CASSRTGRVNSPLHF.

This chain links TRBV27 with TRBJ1-4; D not resolved. The germline V and J ends were trimmed by 6 bases and 8 bases, with 13 bases remaining between them. Germline V gene lookup returns CDR1 MNHEY and CDR2 SMNVEV (reference sequence). The CDR3 covers 13 residues. The CDR3 spells CASRGGGYEKLFF. Here the CDR3 DNA reads TGTGCCAGCAGGGGCGGAGGGTACGAAAAACTGTTTTTT.

This clonotype ranks as medium-sized. The V gene is TRBV19, the J gene TRBJ1-5, with D possibly TRBD1 on 6 matching bases. Looked up from germline, CDR1 is LNHDA and CDR2 is SQIVND (reference sequence). V shed 2 bases and J shed 5 bases, with 16 bases lying between them. The CDR3 covers 16 residues. The CDR3 DNA follows: TGTGCCAGTAGTATACTGGGGGAGGGGGTCCATCAGCCCCAGCATTTT. Residues: CASSILGEGVHQPQHF.

This chain connects TRBV24-1 to TRBJ1-1, with TRBD1 as a possible D gene (5 bases). Germline CDR1 and CDR2: KGHDR and SFDVKD. This CDR3 has 16 amino acids. Trimming took 2 bases from V and 5 from J, leaving 17 bases between them. CDR3 region: CATSDSGRRGRTEAFF. CDR3 bases: TGTGCCACCAGTGATTCGGGACGACGCGGGAGGACTGAAGCTTTCTTT.

This clonotype was picked up a small number of times. The chain combines TRBV2 with TRBJ1-2, with 8 bases fitting TRBD1. This CDR3 contains 14 residues. Germline V gene data show CDR1 as SNHLY and CDR2 as FYNNEI. V shed 7 bases, J shed 2 bases, and the junction held 6 bases outside the gene matches. The CDR3: CASTPQGANYGYTF. DNA for the CDR3: TGTGCCAGCACCCCTCAGGGGGCGAACTATGGCTACACCTTC.

The chain recombines TRBV11-3 with TRBJ1-2; D not certain. The V gene lost 5 bases and the J gene lost 3 bases, with 19 bases spanning the gap. CDR3 length: 16 residues. Germline loops: CDR1 SGHNT, CDR2 YENEEA. The CDR3 here is CASSLSGFGEYYGYTF. CDR3 nucleotides: TGTGCCAGCAGCCTTAGTGGTTTCGGAGAGTACTATGGCTACACCTTC.

Only a few counts were recorded for this clonotype. J is TRBJ1-1 and V is TRBV27; no clear D gene. Germline lookup yields CDR1 MNHEY and CDR2 SMNVEV (reference sequence). The CDR3 is 11 amino acids. V was cut by 4 bases and J by 5 bases, with 5 bases left in between. The CDR3 region has the DNA TGTGCCAGCAGTTCTGCAACTGAAGCTTTCTTT. Its protein product is CASSSATEAFF.

The chain is built from TRBV20-1 and TRBJ2-3; D gene unclear. The CDR3 is made up of 14 amino acids. V was trimmed by 3 bases and J by 2 bases, leaving 12 bases between them. CDR1 is DFQATT, CDR2 SNEGSKA, per germline (reference sequence). CDR3 in amino acids: CSARRREPTDTQYF. DNA for the CDR3: TGCAGTGCTAGGCGTAGGGAACCCACAGATACGCAGTATTTT.

The chain is built from TRBV14 and TRBJ1-1; D remains unclear. Trimming took 0 bases from V and 2 from J, leaving 16 bases between them. The CDR3 has 17 amino acids. CDR1 and CDR2 (germline): SGHDN, FVKESK. The CDR3 nucleotides read TGTGCCAGCAGCCAAGATGTTAGGCAGGCTCCTAACACTGAAGCTTTCTTT. This encodes CASSQDVRQAPNTEAFF.

This clonotype was picked up a small number of times. This rearrangement joins TRBV6-2 or TRBV6-3 to TRBJ2-7, with TRBD2 matching over 8 bases. CDR3 length: 14 residues. CDR1 is MNHEY and CDR2 is SVGEGT in the germline V gene. V dropped 6 bases and J dropped 3; count of bases not matched to a gene: 7. CDR3 in DNA: TGTGCCAGCAGACCCTCGGGGGGGGACTACGAGCAGTACTTC. The encoded protein is CASRPSGGDYEQYF.

This chain links TRBV2 with TRBJ1-5; D perhaps matches TRBD1 (5 bases). The germline V gene has CDR1 SNHLY and CDR2 FYNNEI. Trimming shortened V by 4 bases and J by 3 bases, and 10 bases separated the two germline ends. This CDR3 is built from 14 residues. The CDR3 nucleotides are TGTGCCAGCAGTGGGGACCAAACCAATCAGCCCCAGCATTTT. This codes for CASSGDQTNQPQHF.

The rearrangement joins TRBV7-2 to TRBJ1-6; no firm D call. Germline assignment: CDR1 SGHTA and CDR2 FQGNSA. Trimming cost V 5 bases and J 7 bases, with 12 bases left between them. The CDR3 is 14 amino acids. The DNA of the CDR3 is TGTGCCAGCAGCCCCGGGAGTCCCAATTCACCCCTCCACTTT. Protein: CASSPGSPNSPLHF.

The chain combines TRBV12-3 or TRBV12-4 with TRBJ1-5, with D perhaps TRBD1 (5 bases). Trimming pared 4 bases from V and 0 bases from J, leaving 16 bases between. The CDR3 length is 17 residues. The CDR3 bases are TGTGCCAGCAGTTCCGACGAGGGGTCCTATAGCAATCAGCCCCAGCATTTT. It encodes CASSSDEGSYSNQPQHF.

The sample holds one count of this clonotype. An end of the junction differs from the germline gene, which may be a read error. The CDR3 nucleotides read TGCAGTGCTGGCCCGAGGCTTGGGGTCACTGAAGTTTTCTTT. This sequence encodes CSAGPRLGVTEVFF. J is TRBJ1-1 and V is TRBV20-1; no firm D call. The CDR3 is 14 residues long. Looked up from germline, CDR1 is DFQATT and CDR2 is SNEGSKA (reference sequence).

This rearrangement joins TRBV7-2 to TRBJ1-5; D is uncertain. The CDR3 runs to 12 residues. CDR1 is SGHTA, CDR2 FQGNSA, per germline. V gave up 0 bases and J gave up 7 bases, with 4 bases separating them. Written as DNA, the CDR3 is TGTGCCAGCAGCTTAGCGGGACAGCCCCAGCATTTT. Protein product: CASSLAGQPQHF.

The DNA for the CDR3 is TGTGCCAGCAGCCCGGGGGACCGCCGAGATAATTCACCCCTCCACTTT. It translates to CASSPGDRRDNSPLHF. J is TRBJ1-6 and V is TRBV12-3 or TRBV12-4; a weak D match, TRBD1 (5 bases). The CDR3 consists of 16 residues. Trimming took off 6 bases at V and 5 bases at J, with 17 bases between the two ends.